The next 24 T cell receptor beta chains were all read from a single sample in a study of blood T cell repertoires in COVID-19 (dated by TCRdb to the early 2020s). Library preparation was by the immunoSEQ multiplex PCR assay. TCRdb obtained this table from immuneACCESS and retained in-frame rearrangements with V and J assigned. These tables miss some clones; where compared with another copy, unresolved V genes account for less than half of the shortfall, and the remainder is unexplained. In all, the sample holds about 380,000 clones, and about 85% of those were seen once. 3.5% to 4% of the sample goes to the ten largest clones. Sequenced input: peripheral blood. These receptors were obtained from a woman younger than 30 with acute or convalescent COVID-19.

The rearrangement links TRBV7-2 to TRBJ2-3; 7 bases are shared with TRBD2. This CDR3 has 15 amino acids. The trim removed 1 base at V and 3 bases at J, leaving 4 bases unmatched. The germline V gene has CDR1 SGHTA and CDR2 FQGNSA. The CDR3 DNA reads TGTGCCAGCAGCTTAGAGCGGGATGAGACAGATACGCAGTATTTT. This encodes CASSLERDETDTQYF.

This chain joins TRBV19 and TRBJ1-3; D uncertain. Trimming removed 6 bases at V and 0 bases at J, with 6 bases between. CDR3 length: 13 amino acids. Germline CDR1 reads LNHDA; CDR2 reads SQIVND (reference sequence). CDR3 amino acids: CASSRYSGNTIYF. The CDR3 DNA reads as TGTGCCAGTAGCCGGTACTCTGGAAACACCATATATTTT.

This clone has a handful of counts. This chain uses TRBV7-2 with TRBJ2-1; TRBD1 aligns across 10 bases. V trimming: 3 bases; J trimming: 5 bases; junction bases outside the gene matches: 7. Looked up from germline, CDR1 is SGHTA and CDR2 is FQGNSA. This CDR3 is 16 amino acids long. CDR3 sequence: CASSFPGQGIHNEQFF. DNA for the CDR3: TGTGCCAGCAGCTTTCCGGGACAGGGGATTCACAATGAGCAGTTCTTC.

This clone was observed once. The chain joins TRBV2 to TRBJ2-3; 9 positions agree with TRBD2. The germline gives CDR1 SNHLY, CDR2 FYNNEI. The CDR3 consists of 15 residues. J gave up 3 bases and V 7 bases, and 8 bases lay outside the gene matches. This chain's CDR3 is CASIGRGGLTDTQYF. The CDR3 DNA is TGTGCCAGCATTGGGCGGGGGGGCCTAACAGATACGCAGTATTTT. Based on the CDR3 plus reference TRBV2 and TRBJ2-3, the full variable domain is EPEVTQTPSHQVTQMGQEVILRCVPISNHLYFYWYRQILGQKVEFLVSFYNNEISEKSEIFDDQFSVERPDGSNFTLKIRSTKLEDSAMYFCASIGRGGLTDTQYFGPGTRLTVL.

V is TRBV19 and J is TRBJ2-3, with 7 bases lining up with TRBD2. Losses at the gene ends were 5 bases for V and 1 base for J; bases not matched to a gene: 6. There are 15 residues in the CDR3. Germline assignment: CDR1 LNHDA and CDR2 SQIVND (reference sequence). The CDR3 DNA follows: TGTGCCAGTAGTCCTCTTGCGGGGGGCACAGATACGCAGTATTTT. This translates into CASSPLAGGTDTQYF.

CDR3 in amino acids: CASSQHPDRARYEQYF. CDR3 bases: TGTGCCAGCAGTCAACACCCGGACAGGGCTCGCTACGAGCAGTACTTC. This rearrangement joins TRBV6-2 or TRBV6-3 to TRBJ2-7; 8 bases are shared with TRBD1. V lost 5 bases and J lost 3; bases outside the gene matches: 12. This CDR3 spans 16 amino acids. Germline V gene lookup returns CDR1 MNHEY and CDR2 SVGEGT.

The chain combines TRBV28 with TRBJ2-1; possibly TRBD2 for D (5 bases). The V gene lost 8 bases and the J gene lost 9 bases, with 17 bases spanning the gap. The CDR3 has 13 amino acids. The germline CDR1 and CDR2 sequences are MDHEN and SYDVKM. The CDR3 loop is CASRSAASGEQFF. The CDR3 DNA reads TGTGCCAGCCGCTCCGCCGCCAGCGGTGAGCAGTTCTTC.

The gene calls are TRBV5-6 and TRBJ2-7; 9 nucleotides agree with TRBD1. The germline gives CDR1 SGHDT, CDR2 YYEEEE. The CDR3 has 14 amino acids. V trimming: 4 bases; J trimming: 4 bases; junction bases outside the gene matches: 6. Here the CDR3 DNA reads TGTGCCAGCAGCCCCGGGACAGGGTATTACGAGCAGTACTTC. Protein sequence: CASSPGTGYYEQYF. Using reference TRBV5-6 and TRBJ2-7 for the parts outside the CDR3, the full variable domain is DAGVTQSPTHLIKTRGQQVTLRCSPKSGHDTVSWYQQALGQGPQFIFQYYEEEERQRGNFPDRFSGHQFPNYSSELNVNALLLGDSALYLCASSPGTGYYEQYFGPGTRLTVT.

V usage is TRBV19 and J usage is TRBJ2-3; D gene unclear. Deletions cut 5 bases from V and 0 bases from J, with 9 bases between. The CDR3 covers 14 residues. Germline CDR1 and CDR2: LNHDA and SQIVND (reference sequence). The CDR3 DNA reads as TGTGCCAGTAGTCTTAGCTTTAGCACAGATACGCAGTATTTT. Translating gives CASSLSFSTDTQYF. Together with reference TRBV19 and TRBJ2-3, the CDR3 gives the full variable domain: DGGITQSPKYLFRKEGQNVTLSCEQNLNHDAMYWYRQDPGQGLRLIYYSQIVNDFQKGDIAEGYSVSREKKESFPLTVTSAQKNPTAFYLCASSLSFSTDTQYFGPGTRLTVL.

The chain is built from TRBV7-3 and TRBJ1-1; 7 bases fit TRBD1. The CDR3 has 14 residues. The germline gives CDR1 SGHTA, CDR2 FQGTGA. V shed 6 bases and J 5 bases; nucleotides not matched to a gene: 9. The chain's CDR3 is CASSYSDRSTEAFF. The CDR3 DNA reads TGTGCCAGCAGTTATTCGGACAGGAGTACTGAAGCTTTCTTT.

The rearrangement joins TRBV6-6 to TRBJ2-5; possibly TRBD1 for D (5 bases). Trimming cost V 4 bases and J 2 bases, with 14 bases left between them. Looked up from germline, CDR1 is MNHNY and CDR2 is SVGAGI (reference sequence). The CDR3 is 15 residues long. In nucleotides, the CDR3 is TGTGCCAGCAGTTGGCCGGTGACAGTACAAGAGACCCAGTACTTC. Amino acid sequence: CASSWPVTVQETQYF.

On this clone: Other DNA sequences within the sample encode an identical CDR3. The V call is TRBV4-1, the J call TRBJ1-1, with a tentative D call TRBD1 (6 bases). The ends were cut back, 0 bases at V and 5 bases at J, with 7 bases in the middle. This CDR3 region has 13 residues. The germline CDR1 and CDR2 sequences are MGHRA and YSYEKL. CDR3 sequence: CASSQDRGTEAFF. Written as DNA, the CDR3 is TGCGCCAGCAGCCAAGACAGGGGTACTGAAGCTTTCTTT.

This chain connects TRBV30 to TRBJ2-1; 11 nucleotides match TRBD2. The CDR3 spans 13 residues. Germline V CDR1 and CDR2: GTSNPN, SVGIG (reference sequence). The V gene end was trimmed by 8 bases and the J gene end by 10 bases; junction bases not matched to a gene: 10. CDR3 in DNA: TGTGCCGGAAACCTAGCGGGGGGTGGCGAGCAGTTCTTC. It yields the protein CAGNLAGGGEQFF.

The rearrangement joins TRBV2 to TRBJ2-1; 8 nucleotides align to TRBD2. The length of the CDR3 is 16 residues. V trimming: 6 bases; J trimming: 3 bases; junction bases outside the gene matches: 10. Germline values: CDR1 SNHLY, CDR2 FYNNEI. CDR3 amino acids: CASRGLAGDIYNEQFF. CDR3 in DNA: TGTGCCAGCAGAGGACTAGCAGGGGACATCTACAATGAGCAGTTCTTC. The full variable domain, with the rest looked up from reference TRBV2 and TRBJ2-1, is EPEVTQTPSHQVTQMGQEVILRCVPISNHLYFYWYRQILGQKVEFLVSFYNNEISEKSEIFDDQFSVERPDGSNFTLKIRSTKLEDSAMYFCASRGLAGDIYNEQFFGPGTRLTVL.

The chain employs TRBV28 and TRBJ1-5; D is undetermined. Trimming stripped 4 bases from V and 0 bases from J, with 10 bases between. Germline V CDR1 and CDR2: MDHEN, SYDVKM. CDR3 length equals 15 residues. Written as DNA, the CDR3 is TGTGCCAGCAGTTCTTGGACTGATAGCAATCAGCCCCAGCATTTT. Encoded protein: CASSSWTDSNQPQHF.

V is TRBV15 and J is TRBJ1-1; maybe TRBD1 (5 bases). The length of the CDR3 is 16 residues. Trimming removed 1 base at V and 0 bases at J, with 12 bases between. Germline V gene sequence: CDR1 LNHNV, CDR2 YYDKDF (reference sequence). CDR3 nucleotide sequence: TGTGCCACCAGCAGAGTAGGGGATCGGCTGAACACTGAAGCTTTCTTT. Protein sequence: CATSRVGDRLNTEAFF.

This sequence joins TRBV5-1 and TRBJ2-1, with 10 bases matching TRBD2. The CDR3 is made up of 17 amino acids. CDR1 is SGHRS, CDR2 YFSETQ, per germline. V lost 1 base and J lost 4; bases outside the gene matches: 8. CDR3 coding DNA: TGCGCCAGCAGCTTGAACCCGGGACTAGCGCTTTACAATGAGCAGTTCTTC. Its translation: CASSLNPGLALYNEQFF.

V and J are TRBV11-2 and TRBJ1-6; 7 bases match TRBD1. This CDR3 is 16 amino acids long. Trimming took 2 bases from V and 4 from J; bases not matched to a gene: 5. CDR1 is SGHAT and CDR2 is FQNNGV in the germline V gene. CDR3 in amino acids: CASSLLTGAYNSPLHF. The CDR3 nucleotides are TGTGCCAGCAGCTTATTAACAGGGGCGTATAATTCACCCCTCCACTTT.

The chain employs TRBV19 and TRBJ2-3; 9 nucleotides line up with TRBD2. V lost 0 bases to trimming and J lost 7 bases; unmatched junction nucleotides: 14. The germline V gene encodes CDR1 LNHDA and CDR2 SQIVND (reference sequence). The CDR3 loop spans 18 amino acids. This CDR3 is CASSIDQMSGRTLNTQYF. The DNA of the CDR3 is TGTGCCAGTAGTATAGATCAGATGAGCGGGAGGACATTGAATACGCAGTATTTT.

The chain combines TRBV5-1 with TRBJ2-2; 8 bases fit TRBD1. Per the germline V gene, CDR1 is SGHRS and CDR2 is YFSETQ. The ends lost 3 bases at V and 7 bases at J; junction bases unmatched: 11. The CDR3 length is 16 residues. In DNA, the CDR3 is TGCGCCAGCAGCTCTTTACCCCAGGGGGCGGACGGGGAGCTGTTTTTT. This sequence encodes CASSSLPQGADGELFF.

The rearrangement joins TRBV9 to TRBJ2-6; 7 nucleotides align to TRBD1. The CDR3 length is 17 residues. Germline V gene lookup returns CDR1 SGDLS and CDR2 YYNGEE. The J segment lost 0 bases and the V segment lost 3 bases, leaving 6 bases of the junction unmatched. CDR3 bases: TGTGCCAGCAGCGGCCGACAGGGATACTCTGGGGCCAACGTCCTGACTTTC. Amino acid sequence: CASSGRQGYSGANVLTF.

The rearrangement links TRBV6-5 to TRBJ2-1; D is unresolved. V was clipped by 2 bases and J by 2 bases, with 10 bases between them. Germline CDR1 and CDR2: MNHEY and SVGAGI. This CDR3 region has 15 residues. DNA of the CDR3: TGTGCCAGCAGTTACAAGGTCCGGGCCTACAATGAGCAGTTCTTC. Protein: CASSYKVRAYNEQFF.

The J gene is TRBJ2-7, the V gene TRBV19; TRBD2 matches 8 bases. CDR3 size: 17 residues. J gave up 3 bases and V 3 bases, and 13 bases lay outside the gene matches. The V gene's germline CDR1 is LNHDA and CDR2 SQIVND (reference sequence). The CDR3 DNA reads TGTGCCAGTAGTATCACCGCTAAGCGGGAGCGCAACTACGAGCAGTACTTC. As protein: CASSITAKRERNYEQYF.

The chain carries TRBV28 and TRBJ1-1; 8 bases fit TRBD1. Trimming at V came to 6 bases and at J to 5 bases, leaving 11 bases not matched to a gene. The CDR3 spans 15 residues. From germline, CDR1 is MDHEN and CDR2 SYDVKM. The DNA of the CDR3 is TGTGCCAGCAGGGCCTTGGACAGGGAGGGTACTGAAGCTTTCTTT. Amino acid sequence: CASRALDREGTEAFF. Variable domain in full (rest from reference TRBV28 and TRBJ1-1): DVKVTQSSRYLVKRTGEKVFLECVQDMDHENMFWYRQDPGLGLRLIYFSYDVKMKEKGDIPEGYSVSREKKERFSLILESASTNQTSMYLCASRALDREGTEAFFGQGTRLTVV.